The 6 T cell receptor beta chains below were found in one sample sequenced in a study of glioma-infiltrating T cells after dendritic cell vaccination. Time point of the sample: after dendritic cell vaccination, including at tumor progression/relapse. Only in-frame clones appear in the TCRdb table, and some are missing; sequencing was by immunoSEQ multiplex PCR. The sample records roughly 100,000 clones, 90% being singletons. Sequences were derived from blood, sampled after dendritic cell vaccination. All receptors derive from a human donor with glioblastoma.

The genes are TRBV9 and TRBJ1-1; 9 bases agree with TRBD1. CDR3 length: 15 residues. Germline CDR1 is SGDLS and CDR2 is YYNGEE. The V segment lost 4 bases and the J segment 3 bases; nucleotides outside the gene matches: 7. The CDR3 DNA reads as TGTGCCAGCAGCCCACTGACAGGGGGGGACACTGAAGCTTTCTTT. This sequence encodes CASSPLTGGDTEAFF.

This clone was picked up one time. J is TRBJ2-6 and V is TRBV15; no reliable D call. V was pared by 3 bases and J by 0 bases, with 3 bases between. CDR3 length: 14 residues. In germline, CDR1 is LNHNV, CDR2 YYDKDF (reference sequence). The CDR3 region has the DNA TGTGCCACCAGCAGGGCCTCTGGGGCCAACGTCCTGACTTTC. As protein: CATSRASGANVLTF.

The V and J genes are TRBV6-5 and TRBJ2-7; 7 nucleotides agree with TRBD1. CDR1 and CDR2 (germline): MNHEY, SVGAGI. The CDR3 length is 14 residues. J lost 3 bases, V lost 6 bases, and 8 bases had no gene match. DNA for the CDR3: TGTGCCAGCAGACGAAGACAGGGAATCTACGAGCAGTACTTC. This codes for CASRRRQGIYEQYF.

The rearrangement uses TRBV11-3 and TRBJ2-2, with D unclear. The CDR3 is made up of 14 amino acids. Germline V gene lookup returns CDR1 SGHNT and CDR2 YENEEA. Between the trimmed V and J ends, which lost 4 bases and 5 bases, there was a span of 11 bases. CDR3 region: CASSSELSTGELFF. CDR3 DNA sequence: TGTGCCAGCAGCTCAGAACTGTCTACCGGGGAGCTGTTTTTT.

The chain carries TRBV30 and TRBJ2-3, with a weak D call TRBD2 (5 bases). Germline assignment: CDR1 GTSNPN and CDR2 SVGIG (reference sequence). This CDR3 is built from 13 residues. V gave up 0 bases and J gave up 5 bases, with 9 bases separating them. Here the CDR3 DNA reads TGTGCCTGGAGTGTCCCCGGAGGAGATACGCAGTATTTT. Its protein product is CAWSVPGGDTQYF.

The chain employs TRBV2 and TRBJ2-3, with a weak D call TRBD2 (6 bases). CDR1 is SNHLY and CDR2 is FYNNEI in the germline V gene. Trimming shortened V by 3 bases and J by 0 bases, and 13 bases separated the two germline ends. The CDR3 has 16 residues. For the CDR3, the DNA is TGTGCCAGCAGTGAGACGAGCGGGCGCAGCACAGATACGCAGTATTTT. Translating gives CASSETSGRSTDTQYF.